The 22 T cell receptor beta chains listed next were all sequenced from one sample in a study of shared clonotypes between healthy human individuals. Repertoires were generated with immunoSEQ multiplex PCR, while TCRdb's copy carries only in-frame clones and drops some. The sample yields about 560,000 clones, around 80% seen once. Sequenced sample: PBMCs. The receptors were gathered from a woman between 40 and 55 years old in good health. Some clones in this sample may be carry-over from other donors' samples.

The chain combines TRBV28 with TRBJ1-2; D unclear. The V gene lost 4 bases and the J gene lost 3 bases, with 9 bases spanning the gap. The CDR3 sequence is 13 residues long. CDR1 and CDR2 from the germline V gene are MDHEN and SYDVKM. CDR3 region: CASSSPVYYGYTF. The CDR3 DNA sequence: TGTGCCAGCAGTTCCCCGGTTTACTATGGCTACACCTTC.

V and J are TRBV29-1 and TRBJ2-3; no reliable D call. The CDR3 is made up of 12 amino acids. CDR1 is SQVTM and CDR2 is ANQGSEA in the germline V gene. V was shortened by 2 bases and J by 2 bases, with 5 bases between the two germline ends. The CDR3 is CSVEPNTDTQYF. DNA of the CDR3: TGCAGCGTTGAACCTAACACAGATACGCAGTATTTT.

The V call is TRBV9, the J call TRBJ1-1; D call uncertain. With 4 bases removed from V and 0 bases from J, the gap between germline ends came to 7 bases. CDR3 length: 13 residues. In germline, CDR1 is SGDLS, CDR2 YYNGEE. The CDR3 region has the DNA TGTGCCAGCAGCCTTGACTTGAACACTGAAGCTTTCTTT. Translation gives CASSLDLNTEAFF.

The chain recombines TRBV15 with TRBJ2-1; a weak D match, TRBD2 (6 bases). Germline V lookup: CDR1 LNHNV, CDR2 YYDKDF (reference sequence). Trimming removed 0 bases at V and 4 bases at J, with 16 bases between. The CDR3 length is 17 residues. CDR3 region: CATSRDRRASPYNEQFF. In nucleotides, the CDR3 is TGTGCCACCAGCAGAGATAGGAGGGCTAGCCCTTACAATGAGCAGTTCTTC. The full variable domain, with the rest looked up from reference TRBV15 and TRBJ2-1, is DAMVIQNPRYQVTQFGKPVTLSCSQTLNHNVMYWYQQKSSQAPKLLFHYYDKDFNNEADTPDNFQSRRPNTSFCFLDIRSPGLGDTAMYLCATSRDRRASPYNEQFFGPGTRLTVL.

In DNA, the CDR3 is TGTGCCAGCAGACTCGATCCGGGACAGGGGCGGGAGACCCAGTACTTC. Amino acids: CASRLDPGQGRETQYF. The genes are TRBV11-2 and TRBJ2-5; 10 positions match TRBD1. The V gene end was trimmed by 6 bases and the J gene end by 5 bases; junction bases not matched to a gene: 12. Germline V gene lookup returns CDR1 SGHAT and CDR2 FQNNGV. There are 16 residues in the CDR3.

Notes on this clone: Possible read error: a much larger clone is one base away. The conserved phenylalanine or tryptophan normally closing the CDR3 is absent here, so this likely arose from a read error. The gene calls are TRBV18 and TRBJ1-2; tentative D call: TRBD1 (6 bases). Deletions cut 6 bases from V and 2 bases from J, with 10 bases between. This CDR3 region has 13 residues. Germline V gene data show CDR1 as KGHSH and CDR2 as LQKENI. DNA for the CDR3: TGTGCCAGCTCCCGCGGACAGAACTATGGCTACACCCTC. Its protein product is CASSRGQNYGYTL.

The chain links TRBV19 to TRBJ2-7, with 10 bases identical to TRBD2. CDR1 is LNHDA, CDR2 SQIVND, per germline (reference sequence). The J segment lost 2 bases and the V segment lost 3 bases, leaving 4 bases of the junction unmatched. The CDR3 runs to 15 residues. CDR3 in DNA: TGTGCCAGTAGTATTGGGACTAGCGTGGCCTACGAGCAGTACTTC. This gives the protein CASSIGTSVAYEQYF.

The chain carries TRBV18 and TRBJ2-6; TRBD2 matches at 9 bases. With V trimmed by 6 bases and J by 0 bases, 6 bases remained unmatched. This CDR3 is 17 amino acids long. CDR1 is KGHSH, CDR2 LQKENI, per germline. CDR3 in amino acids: CASSQAGGSSGANVLTF. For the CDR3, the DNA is TGTGCCAGCTCCCAGGCGGGGGGGAGCTCTGGGGCCAACGTCCTGACTTTC.

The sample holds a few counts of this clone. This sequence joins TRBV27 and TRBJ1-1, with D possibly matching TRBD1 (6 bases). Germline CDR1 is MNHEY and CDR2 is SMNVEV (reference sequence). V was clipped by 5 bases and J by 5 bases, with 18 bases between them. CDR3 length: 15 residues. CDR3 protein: CASSPRPGEGTEAFF. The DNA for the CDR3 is TGTGCCAGCAGTCCAAGACCAGGGGAAGGAACTGAAGCTTTCTTT.

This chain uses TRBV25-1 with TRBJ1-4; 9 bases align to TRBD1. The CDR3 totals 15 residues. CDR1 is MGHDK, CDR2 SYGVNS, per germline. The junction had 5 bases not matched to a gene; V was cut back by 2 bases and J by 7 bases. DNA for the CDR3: TGTGCCAGCAGTGAAGTAGGGACAGGGATTGAAAAACTGTTTTTT. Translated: CASSEVGTGIEKLFF.

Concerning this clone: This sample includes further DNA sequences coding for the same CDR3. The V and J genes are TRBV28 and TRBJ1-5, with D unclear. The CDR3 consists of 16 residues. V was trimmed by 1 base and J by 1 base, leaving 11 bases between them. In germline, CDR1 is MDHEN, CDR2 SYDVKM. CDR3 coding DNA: TGTGCCAGCAGTTTATACGGGCCAAAAAGCAATCAGCCCCAGCATTTT. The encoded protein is CASSLYGPKSNQPQHF.

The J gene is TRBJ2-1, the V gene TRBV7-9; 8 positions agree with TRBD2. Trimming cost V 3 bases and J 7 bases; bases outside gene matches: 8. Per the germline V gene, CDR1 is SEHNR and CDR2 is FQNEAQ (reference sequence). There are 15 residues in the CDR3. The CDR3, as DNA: TGTGCCAGCAGCTTGGTCAGCGGGAGTGGGAATGAGCAGTTCTTC. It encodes CASSLVSGSGNEQFF.

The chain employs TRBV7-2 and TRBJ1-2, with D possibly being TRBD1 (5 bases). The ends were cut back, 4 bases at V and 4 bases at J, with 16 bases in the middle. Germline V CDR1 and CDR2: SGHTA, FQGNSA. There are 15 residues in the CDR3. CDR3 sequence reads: CASSWSGTLTYGYTF. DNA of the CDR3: TGTGCCAGCAGCTGGTCCGGGACCCTTACCTATGGCTACACCTTC.

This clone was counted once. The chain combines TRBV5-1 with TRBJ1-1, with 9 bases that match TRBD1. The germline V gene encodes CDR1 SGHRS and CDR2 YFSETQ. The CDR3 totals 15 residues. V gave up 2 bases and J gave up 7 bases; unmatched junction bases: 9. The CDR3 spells CASSFRPGQGFEAFF. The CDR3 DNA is TGCGCCAGCAGCTTCCGTCCGGGACAGGGTTTTGAAGCTTTCTTT.

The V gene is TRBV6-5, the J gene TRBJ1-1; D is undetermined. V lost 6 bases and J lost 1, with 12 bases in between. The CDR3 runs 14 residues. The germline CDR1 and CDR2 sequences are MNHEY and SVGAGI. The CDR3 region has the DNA TGTGCCAGCAGGACCGGGAGAGGGAACACTGAAGCTTTCTTT. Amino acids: CASRTGRGNTEAFF.

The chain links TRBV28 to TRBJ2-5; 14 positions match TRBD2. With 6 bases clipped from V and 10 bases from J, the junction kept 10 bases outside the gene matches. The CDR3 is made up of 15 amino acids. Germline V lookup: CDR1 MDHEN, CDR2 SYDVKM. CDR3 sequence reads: CASRVTSGRGEDQYF. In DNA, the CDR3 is TGTGCCAGCAGGGTGACTAGCGGGAGGGGTGAGGACCAGTACTTC.

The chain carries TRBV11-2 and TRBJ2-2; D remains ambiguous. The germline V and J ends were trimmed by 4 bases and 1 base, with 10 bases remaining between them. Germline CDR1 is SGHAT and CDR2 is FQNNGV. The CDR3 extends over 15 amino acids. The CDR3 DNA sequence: TGTGCCAGCAGCTCCCCGAGACTGAACACCGGGGAGCTGTTTTTT. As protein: CASSSPRLNTGELFF.

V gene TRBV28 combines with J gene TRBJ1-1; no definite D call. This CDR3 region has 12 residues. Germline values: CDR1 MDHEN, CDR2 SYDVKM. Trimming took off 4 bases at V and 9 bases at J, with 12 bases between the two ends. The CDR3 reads CASSYYKEKAFF. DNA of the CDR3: TGTGCCAGCAGTTACTATAAGGAAAAAGCTTTCTTT. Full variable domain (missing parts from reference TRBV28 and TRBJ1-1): DVKVTQSSRYLVKRTGEKVFLECVQDMDHENMFWYRQDPGLGLRLIYFSYDVKMKEKGDIPEGYSVSREKKERFSLILESASTNQTSMYLCASSYYKEKAFFGQGTRLTVV.

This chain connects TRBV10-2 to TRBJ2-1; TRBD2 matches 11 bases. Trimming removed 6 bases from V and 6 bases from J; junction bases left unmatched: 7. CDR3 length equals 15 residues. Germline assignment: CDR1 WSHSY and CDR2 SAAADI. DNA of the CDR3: TGCGCCAGCAGCGTAGCGGGAGGGCCCGGCAATGAGCAGTTCTTC. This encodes CASSVAGGPGNEQFF.

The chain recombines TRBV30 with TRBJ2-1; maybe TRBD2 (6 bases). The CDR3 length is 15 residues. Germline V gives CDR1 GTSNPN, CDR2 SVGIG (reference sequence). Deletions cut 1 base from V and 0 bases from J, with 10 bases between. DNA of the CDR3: TGTGCCTGGAGTGCCCGGGGGAGCTCCTACAATGAGCAGTTCTTC. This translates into CAWSARGSSYNEQFF.

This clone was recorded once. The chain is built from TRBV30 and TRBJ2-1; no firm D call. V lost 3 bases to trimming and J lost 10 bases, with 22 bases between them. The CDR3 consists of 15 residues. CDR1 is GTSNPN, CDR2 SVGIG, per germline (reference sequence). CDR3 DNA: TGTGCCTGGAGAATGGTAACCCTAGGCCGAAGCGAGCAGTTCTTC. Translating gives CAWRMVTLGRSEQFF.

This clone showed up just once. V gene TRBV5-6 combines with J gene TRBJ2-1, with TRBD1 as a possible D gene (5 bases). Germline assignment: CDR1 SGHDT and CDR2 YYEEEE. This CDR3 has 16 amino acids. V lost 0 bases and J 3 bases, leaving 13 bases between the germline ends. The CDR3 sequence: CASSLGQGKVYNEQFF. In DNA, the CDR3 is TGTGCCAGCAGCTTGGGCCAGGGCAAGGTCTACAATGAGCAGTTCTTC. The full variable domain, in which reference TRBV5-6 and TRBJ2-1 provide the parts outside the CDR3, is DAGVTQSPTHLIKTRGQQVTLRCSPKSGHDTVSWYQQALGQGPQFIFQYYEEEERQRGNFPDRFSGHQFPNYSSELNVNALLLGDSALYLCASSLGQGKVYNEQFFGPGTRLTVL.